This T cell receptor (beta chain) is from a study of blood T cell repertoires in COVID-19. The V segment lost 7 bases and the J segment 2 bases; nucleotides outside the gene matches: 7. Germline V gives CDR1 SNHLY, CDR2 FYNNEI. This CDR3 is 15 amino acids long. Assay: immunoSEQ multiplex PCR; the TCRdb copy retains only in-frame clones and omits some. The sample has over 50,000 clones, under 90% seen once. The chain couples TRBV2 to TRBJ2-1; 8 nucleotides line up with TRBD2. This clonotype originated in a human donor in a cohort sampled during active COVID-19. Sequenced: peripheral blood. CDR3 nucleotide sequence: TGTGCCAGCAAAGGTGAAGCGGGGGCCTACAATGAGCAGTTCTTC. Translating gives CASKGEAGAYNEQFF.